This entry is about one TCR beta chain. The entry originates in a study of shared clonotypes between healthy human individuals. Produced via immunoSEQ multiplex PCR; TCRdb's table is partial and in-frame only. The table lists about 2,200,000 clones, about 92% of them singletons. Germline V gene sequence: CDR1 MNHNS, CDR2 SASEGT. The CDR3 has 15 amino acids. After removal of 3 bases from V and 7 bases from J, the junction contained 5 bases not matched to a gene. CD8 cells regarded as naive lacked CD45RO, were positively chosen for CCR7, and omitted terminally differentiated effector memory CD45RA+ cells.

The material sequenced was naive CD8+ T cells from PBMCs. The J gene is TRBJ2-1, the V gene TRBV6-1, with 11 bases fitting TRBD1. The origin of this receptor is a man aged 18-30 years in good health. Some clones in this sample may be carry-over from other donors' samples. The CDR3 DNA sequence: TGTGCCAGCAGTGATTGGACAGGGGGCGGGAATGAGCAGTTCTTC. As protein: CASSDWTGGGNEQFF.